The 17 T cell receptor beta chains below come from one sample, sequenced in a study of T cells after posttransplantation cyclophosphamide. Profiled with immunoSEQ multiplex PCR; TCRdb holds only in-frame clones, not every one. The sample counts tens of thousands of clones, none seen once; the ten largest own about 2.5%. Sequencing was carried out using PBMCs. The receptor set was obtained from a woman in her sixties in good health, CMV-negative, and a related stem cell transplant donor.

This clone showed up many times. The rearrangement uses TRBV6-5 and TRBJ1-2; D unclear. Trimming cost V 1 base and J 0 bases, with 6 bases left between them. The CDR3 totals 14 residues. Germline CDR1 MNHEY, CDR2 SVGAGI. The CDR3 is CASSYLAPNYGYTF. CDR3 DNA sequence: TGTGCCAGCAGTTACTTGGCCCCTAACTATGGCTACACCTTC.

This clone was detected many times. The CDR3 nucleotides are TGTGCCAGCAGTCCCGAGACTAGCGGGAGGCGCTCCTACGAGCAGTACTTC. It translates to CASSPETSGRRSYEQYF. This chain connects TRBV28 to TRBJ2-7; 13 bases match TRBD2. In germline, CDR1 is MDHEN, CDR2 SYDVKM. CDR3 length: 17 residues. With 5 bases clipped from V and 0 bases from J, the junction kept 7 bases outside the gene matches. Full variable domain (rest looked up from reference TRBV28 and TRBJ2-7): DVKVTQSSRYLVKRTGEKVFLECVQDMDHENMFWYRQDPGLGLRLIYFSYDVKMKEKGDIPEGYSVSREKKERFSLILESASTNQTSMYLCASSPETSGRRSYEQYFGPGTRLTVT.

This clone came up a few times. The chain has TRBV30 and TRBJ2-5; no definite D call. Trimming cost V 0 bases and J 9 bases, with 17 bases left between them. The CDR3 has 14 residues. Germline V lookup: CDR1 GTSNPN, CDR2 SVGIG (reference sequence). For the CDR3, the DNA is TGTGCCTGGAGTGTGGGCCAGCAGAAGGTGGCCCAGTACTTC. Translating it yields CAWSVGQQKVAQYF. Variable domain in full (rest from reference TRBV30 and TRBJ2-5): SQTIHQWPATLVQPVGSPLSLECTVEGTSNPNLYWYRQAAGRGLQLLFYSVGIGQISSEVPQNLSASRPQDRQFILSSKKLLLSDSGFYLCAWSVGQQKVAQYFGPGTRLLVL.

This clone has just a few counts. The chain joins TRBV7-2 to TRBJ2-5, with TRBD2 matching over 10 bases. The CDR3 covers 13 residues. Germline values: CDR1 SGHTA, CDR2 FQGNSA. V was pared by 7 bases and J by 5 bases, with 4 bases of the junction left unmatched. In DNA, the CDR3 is TGTGCCAGCACCTCACTAGCGGGGGAGACCCAGTACTTC. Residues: CASTSLAGETQYF.

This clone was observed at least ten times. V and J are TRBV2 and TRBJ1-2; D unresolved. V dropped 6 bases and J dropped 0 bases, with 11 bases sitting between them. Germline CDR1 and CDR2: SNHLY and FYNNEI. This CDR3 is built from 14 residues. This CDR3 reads CASSTQLTNYGYTF. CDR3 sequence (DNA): TGTGCCAGCAGCACACAACTAACTAACTATGGCTACACCTTC.

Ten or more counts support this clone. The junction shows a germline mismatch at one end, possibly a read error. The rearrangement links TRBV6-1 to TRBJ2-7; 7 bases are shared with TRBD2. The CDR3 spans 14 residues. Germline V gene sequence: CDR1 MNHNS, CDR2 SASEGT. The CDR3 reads CASSVGGGSSEQYF. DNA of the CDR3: TGTGCCAGCAGTGTGGGCGGGGGTTCCTCCGAGCAGTACTTC.

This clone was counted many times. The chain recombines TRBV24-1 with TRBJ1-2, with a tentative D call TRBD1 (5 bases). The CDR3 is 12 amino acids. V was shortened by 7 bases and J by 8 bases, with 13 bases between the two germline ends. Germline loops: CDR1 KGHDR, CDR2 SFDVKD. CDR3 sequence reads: CATRCGGKGYTF. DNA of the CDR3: TGTGCCACCAGGTGCGGGGGTAAAGGCTACACCTTC.

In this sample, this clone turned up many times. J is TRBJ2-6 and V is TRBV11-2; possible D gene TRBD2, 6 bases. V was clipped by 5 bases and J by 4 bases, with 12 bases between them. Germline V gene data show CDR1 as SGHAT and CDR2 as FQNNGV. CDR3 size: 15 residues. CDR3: CASSPGGNGANVLTF. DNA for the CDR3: TGTGCCAGCAGCCCCGGGGGAAACGGGGCCAACGTCCTGACTTTC.

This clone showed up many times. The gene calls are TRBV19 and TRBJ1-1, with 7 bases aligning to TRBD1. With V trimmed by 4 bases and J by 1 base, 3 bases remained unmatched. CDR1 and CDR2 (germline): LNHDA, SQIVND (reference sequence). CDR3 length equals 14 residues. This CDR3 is CASSKRQGNTEAFF. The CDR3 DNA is TGTGCCAGTAGTAAACGACAGGGGAACACTGAAGCTTTCTTT.

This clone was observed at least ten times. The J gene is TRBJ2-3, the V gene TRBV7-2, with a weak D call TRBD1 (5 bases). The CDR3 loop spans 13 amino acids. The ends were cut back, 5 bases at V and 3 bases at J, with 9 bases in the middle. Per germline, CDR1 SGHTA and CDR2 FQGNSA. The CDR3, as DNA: TGTGCCAGCAGCGTAAAGGGGACAGATACGCAGTATTTT. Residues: CASSVKGTDTQYF.

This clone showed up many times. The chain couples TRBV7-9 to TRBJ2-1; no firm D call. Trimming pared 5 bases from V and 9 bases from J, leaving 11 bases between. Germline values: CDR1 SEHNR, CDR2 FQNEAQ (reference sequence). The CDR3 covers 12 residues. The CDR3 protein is CASSPPNPEQFF. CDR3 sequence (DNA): TGTGCCAGCAGCCCTCCTAATCCTGAGCAGTTCTTC.

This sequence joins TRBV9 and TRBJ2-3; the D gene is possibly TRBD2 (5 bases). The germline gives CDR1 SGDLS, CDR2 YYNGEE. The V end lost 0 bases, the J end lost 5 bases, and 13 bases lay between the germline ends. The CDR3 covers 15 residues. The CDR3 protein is CASSVVNGVGDTQYF. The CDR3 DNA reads TGTGCCAGCAGCGTAGTTAACGGGGTGGGAGATACGCAGTATTTT.

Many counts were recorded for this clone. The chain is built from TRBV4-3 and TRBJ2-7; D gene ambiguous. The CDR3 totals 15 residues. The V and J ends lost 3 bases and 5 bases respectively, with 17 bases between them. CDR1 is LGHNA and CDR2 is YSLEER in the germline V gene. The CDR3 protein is CASSHPRCQSHEQYF. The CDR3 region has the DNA TGCGCCAGCAGCCACCCAAGGTGTCAATCTCACGAGCAGTACTTC.

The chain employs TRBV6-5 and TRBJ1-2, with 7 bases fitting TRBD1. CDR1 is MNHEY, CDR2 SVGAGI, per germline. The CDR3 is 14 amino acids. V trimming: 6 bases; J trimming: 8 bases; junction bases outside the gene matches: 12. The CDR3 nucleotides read TGTGCCAGCAGAGTCCGGGACAGATCAACAGGCTACACCTTC. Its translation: CASRVRDRSTGYTF.

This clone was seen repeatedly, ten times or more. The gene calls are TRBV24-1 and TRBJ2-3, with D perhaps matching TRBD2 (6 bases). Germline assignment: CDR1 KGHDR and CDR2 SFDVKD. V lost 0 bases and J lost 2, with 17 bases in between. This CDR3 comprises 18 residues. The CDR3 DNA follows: TGTGCCACCAGTGATTTGCCTCCGGGCGGGGCAGACACAGATACGCAGTATTTT. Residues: CATSDLPPGGADTDTQYF.

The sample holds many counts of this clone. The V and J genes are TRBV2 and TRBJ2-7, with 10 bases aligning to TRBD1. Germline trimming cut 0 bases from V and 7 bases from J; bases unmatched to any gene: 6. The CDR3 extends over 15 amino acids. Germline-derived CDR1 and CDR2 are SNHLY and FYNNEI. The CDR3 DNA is TGTGCCAGCAGTGAAGCGAGGACAGGGGGAGGGGAGCAGTACTTC. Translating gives CASSEARTGGGEQYF.

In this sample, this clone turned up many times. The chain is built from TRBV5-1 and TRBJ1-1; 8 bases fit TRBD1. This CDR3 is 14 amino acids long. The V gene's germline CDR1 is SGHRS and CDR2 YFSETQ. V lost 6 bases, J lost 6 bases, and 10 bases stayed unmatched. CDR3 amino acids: CASTYGQGFAEAFF. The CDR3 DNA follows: TGCGCCAGCACCTATGGACAGGGTTTTGCTGAAGCTTTCTTT.